This entry concerns a single T cell receptor (beta chain). This clonotype was detected many times. The antigen it binds to is not known. No qualities accompany the bases; no much larger clone lies one base away. This sample was included in a study of human T cells and chemical hapten exposure (dated by TCRdb to the early 2020s). Regarding the research as a whole: For sensitization, 2% DPC in acetone was applied to a roughly 2 cm by roughly 2 cm area of upper inner arm skin. Weekly therapeutic DPC doses were additionally applied to the scalp of patients throughout the roughly 24-week study period. Patch testing on the upper back used Finn chambers containing 0.01% DPC, with scoring done after 6 days according to International Contact Dermatitis Research Group standards. Most of the patients in the cohort were female, and the cohort covered alopecia areata with under or over 50% scalp involvement, alopecia totalis and alopecia universalis. Libraries were pooled for sequencing, and variation in per-sample TCR yields was attributed mainly to small differences in library volumes within the pool. This study followed changes in the peripheral blood TCR repertoire in vivo during primary and secondary sensitization of alopecia patients to the hapten diphenylcyclopropenone (DPC). Blood was sampled from patients pre-sensitization (week 0) and at 2, 6 and about 24 weeks after DPC sensitization. Blood for TCR sequencing was provided by twenty-nine alopecia patients at one to four time points (pre-sensitization, 2, 6 and 24 weeks).

Beyond this particular receptor, the publication reports: DPC sensitization did not change how many TCRs were above 1 in 1000 frequency, and no evidence was found of alterations in global repertoire structure. All patients had alopecia, a presumed autoimmune disease, so their immune response might differ from that of healthy individuals. Patch test score was positively correlated with the number of PT1 expanded TCRs, with significance at thresholds 8, 16 and 32 but not at 4. Repeated subsampling changed both the strength of the expansion versus patch-test correlation and the threshold at which that correlation became significant. Expanded TCRs formed significantly more large CDR3 similarity clusters than pre-sensitization or healthy control sets, consistent with antigen-driven responses.

The junction carries 5 bases between V and J, which are trimmed by 1 base and 1 base respectively. The CDR3 runs 13 amino acids, cysteine and phenylalanine included. CDR3 DNA is the only sequence kept; it has 39 bases, read in frame from the first base. The CDR1 and CDR2 encoded by the germline V gene are SGHDT and YYEEEE. Libraries were constructed by RACE. TCRdb lists the instrument as NextSeq 500. During library preparation, unique molecular identifiers were attached to individual cDNA molecules so that TCRs could be counted quantitatively and reproducibly. For every blood RNA sample, sequencing covered both the TCR alpha and TCR beta chains. Per the source publication's procedure: The median number of TCRs per sample was some 100,000, ranging from about 20,000 to 690,600. V, J and CDR3 annotation of the TCR reads was performed with the Decombinator software suite. To make PS versus PT1 abundance plots, every sample was subsampled to the same number of TCRs (28,000). TCRs were defined as expanded if absent before sensitization and observed at least eight times at the 2-week time point. TCRdb took the public reads, trimmed them with fastp at Q25, ran MiXCR for clone calling and kept in-frame beta chains. Identical CDR3 protein sequences are pooled into one entry, listed with their most common genes and DNA. The V and J calls were determined by TCRdb, not by the authors. The sample records about 42,000 distinct CDR3 sequences, just under 9% of which are singletons. The ten largest clones capture 15% of the sample.

The time point label corresponds to: patch test 2, 6 weeks after DPC sensitization. In the paper's terms, the treatment or condition label means: therapeutic diphenylcyclopropenone sensitization with weekly scalp DPC. At every patch-test visit, the blood draw took place before the patch test was put on. Patients were considered eligible if aged 18 to 70, diagnosed with alopecia and deemed suitable for DPC therapy, and patients were excluded if pregnant. Unfractionated whole blood was collected in Tempus Blood RNA tubes, and total RNA was extracted from that blood. The chain couples TRBV5-6 to TRBJ1-1, with no reliable assignment of the D segment. The sequencing here drew on whole blood, taken in connection with sensitization to the hapten diphenylcyclopropenone (DPC). This clonotype was sampled from a middle-aged woman with alopecia areata. Some clones in this sample may be carry-over from other donors' samples. The encoded CDR3 is CASSLFGNTEAFF. The DNA reads TGTGCCAGCAGCTTGTTTGGGAACACTGAAGCTTTCTTT.